This T cell receptor beta chain emerged from a study of blood T cell repertoires in COVID-19. The CDR3 is 14 residues long. Germline lookup yields CDR1 ENHRY and CDR2 SYGVKD. Trimming took 4 bases from V and 0 from J, leaving 7 bases between them. Sequencing was performed with immunoSEQ multiplex PCR; in TCRdb, only in-frame clones are kept and a portion is missing. The data contain fewer than 150,000 clones, 85% of them singletons. The sequencing sample was made of peripheral blood. This TCR derives from a woman aged 55-70 years with COVID-19, enrolled during active disease. V usage is TRBV10-3 and J usage is TRBJ2-1; possibly TRBD2 for D (5 bases). CDR3 amino acids: CAISVSGSYNEQFF. CDR3 sequence (DNA): TGTGCCATCAGTGTAAGCGGCTCCTACAATGAGCAGTTCTTC.